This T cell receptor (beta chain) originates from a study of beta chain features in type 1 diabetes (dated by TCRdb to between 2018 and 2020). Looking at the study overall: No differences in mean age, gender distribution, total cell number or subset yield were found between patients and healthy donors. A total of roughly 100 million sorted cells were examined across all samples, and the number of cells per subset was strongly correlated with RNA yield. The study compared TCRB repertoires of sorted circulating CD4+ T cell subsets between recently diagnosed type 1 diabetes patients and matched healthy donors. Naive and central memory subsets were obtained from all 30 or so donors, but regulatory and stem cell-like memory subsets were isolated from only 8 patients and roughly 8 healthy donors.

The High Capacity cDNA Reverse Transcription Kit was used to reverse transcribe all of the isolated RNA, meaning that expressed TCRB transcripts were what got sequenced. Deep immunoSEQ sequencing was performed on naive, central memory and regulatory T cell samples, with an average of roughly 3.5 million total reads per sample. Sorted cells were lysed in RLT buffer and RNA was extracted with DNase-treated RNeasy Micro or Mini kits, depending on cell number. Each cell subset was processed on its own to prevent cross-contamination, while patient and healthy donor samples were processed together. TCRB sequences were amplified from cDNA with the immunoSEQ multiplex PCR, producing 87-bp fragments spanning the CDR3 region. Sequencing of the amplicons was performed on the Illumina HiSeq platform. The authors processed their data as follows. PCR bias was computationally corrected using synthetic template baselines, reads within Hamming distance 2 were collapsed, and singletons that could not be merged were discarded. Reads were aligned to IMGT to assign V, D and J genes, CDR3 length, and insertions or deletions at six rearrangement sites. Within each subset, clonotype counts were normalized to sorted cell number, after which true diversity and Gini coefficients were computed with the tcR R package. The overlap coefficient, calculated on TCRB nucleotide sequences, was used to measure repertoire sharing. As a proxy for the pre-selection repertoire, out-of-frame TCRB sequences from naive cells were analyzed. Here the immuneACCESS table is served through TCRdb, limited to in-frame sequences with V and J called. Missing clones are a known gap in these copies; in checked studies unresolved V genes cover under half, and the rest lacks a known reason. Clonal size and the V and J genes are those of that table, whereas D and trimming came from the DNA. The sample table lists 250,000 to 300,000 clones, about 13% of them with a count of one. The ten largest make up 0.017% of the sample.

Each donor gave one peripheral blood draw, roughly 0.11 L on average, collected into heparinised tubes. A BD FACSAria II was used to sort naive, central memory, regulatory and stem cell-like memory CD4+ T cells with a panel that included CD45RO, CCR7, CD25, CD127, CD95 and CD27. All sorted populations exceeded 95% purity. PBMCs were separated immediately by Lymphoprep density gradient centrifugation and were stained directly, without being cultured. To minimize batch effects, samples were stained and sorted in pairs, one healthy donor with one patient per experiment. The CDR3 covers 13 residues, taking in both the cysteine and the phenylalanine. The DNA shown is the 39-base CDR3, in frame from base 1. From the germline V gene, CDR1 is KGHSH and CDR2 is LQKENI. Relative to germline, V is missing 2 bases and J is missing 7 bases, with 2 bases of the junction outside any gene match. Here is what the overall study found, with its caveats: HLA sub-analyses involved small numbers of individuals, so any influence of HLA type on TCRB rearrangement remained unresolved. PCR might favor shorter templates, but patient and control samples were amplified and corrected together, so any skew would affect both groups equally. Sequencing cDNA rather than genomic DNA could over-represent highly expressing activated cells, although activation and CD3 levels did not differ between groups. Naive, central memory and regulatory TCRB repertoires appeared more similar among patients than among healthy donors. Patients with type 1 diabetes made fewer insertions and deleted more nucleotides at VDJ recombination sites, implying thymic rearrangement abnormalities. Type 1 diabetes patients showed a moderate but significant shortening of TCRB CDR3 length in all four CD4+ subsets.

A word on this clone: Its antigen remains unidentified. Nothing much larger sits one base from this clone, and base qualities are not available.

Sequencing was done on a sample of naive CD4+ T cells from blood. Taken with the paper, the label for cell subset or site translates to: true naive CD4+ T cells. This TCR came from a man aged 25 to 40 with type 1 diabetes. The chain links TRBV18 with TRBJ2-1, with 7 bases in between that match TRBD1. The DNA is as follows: TGTGCCAGCTCACCAGGGACAGTAAATGAGCAGTTCTTC. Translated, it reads CASSPGTVNEQFF.